This TCR beta chain was profiled in a study of beta chain features in type 1 diabetes. Points on this clone: Its antigen remains unidentified.

Whole-study results and caveats: Researchers report that Type 1 diabetes patients had moderately but significantly shorter TCRB CDR3s across all four CD4+ subsets.

The isolated RNA, all of it, was reverse transcribed, so expressed TCRB transcripts were what got sequenced. Here immunoSEQ multiplex PCR was the method, and the copy in TCRdb shows in-frame clones only, minus some. Of fewer than 200,000 clones listed, 10% are singletons. This clonotype was obtained from a young man with type 1 diabetes. Sequencing was carried out using central memory CD4+ T cells from blood.

CDR3 amino acids: CASNVDSRAEQFF. The CDR3 DNA sequence: TGTGCCAGCAATGTCGACTCGCGAGCTGAGCAGTTCTTC. The chain carries TRBV2 and TRBJ2-1; no reliable D call. The length of the CDR3 is 13 residues. V was trimmed by 7 bases and J by 9 bases, leaving 16 bases between them. Germline loops: CDR1 SNHLY, CDR2 FYNNEI. Filled out from reference TRBV2 and TRBJ2-1, the complete variable domain reads EPEVTQTPSHQVTQMGQEVILRCVPISNHLYFYWYRQILGQKVEFLVSFYNNEISEKSEIFDDQFSVERPDGSNFTLKIRSTKLEDSAMYFCASNVDSRAEQFFGPGTRLTVL.